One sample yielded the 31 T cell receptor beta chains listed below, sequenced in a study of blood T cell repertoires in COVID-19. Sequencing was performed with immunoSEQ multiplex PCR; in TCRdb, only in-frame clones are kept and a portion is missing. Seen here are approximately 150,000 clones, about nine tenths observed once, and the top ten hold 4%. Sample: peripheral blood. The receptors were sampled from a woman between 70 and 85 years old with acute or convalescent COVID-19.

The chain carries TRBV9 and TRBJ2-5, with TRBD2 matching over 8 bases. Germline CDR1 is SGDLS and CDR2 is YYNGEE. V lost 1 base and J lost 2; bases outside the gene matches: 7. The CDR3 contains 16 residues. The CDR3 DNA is TGTGCCAGCAGCGTAACTCCGGGAGGGTTACAAGAGACCCAGTACTTC. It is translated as CASSVTPGGLQETQYF.

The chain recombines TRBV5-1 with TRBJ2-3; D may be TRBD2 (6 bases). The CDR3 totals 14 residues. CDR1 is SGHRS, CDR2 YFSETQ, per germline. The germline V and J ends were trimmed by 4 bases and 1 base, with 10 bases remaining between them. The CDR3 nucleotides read TGCGCCAGCAGCGCCGGGACTCGCACAGATACGCAGTATTTT. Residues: CASSAGTRTDTQYF.

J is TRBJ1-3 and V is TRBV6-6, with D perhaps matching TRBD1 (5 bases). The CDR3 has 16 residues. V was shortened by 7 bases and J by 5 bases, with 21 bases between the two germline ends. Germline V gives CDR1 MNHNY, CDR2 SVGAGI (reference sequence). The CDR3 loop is CASTLLLREVRNTIYF. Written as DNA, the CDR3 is TGTGCCAGCACGCTGCTGCTCAGGGAGGTTAGAAACACCATATATTTT.

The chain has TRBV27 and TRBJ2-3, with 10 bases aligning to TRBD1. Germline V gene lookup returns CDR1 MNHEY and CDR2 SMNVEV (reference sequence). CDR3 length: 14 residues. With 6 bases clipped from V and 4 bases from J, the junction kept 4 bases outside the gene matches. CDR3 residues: CASRGGQGPDTQYF. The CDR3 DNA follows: TGTGCCAGCAGGGGGGGACAGGGGCCAGATACGCAGTATTTT.

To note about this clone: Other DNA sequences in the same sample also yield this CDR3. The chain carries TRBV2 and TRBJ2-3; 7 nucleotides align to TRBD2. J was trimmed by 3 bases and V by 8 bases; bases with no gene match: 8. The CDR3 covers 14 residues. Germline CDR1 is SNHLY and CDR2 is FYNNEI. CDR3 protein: CASSRLAGTDTQYF. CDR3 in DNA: TGTGCCAGCTCGAGACTAGCAGGTACAGATACGCAGTATTTT. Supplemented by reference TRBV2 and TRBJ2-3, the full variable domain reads EPEVTQTPSHQVTQMGQEVILRCVPISNHLYFYWYRQILGQKVEFLVSFYNNEISEKSEIFDDQFSVERPDGSNFTLKIRSTKLEDSAMYFCASSRLAGTDTQYFGPGTRLTVL.

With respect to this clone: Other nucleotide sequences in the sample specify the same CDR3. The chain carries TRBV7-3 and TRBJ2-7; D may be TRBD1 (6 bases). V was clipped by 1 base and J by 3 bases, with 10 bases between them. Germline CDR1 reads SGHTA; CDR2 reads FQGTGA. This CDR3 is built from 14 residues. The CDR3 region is CASSLIPGDYEQYF. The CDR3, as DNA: TGTGCCAGCAGCTTAATCCCAGGGGACTACGAGCAGTACTTC.

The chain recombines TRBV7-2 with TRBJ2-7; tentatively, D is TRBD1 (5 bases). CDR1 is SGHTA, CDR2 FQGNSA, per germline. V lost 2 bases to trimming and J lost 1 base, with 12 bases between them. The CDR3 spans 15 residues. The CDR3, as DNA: TGTGCCAGCAGCTTACAACCAGGGATGTCCTACGAGCAGTACTTC. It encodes CASSLQPGMSYEQYF.

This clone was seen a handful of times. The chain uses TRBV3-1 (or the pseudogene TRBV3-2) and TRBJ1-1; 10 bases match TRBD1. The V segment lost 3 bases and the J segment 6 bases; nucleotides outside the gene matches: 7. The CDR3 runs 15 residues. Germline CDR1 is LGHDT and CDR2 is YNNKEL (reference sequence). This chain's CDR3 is CASSQRGTGDSEAFF. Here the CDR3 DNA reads TGTGCCAGCAGCCAGAGAGGGACAGGGGACTCTGAAGCTTTCTTT.

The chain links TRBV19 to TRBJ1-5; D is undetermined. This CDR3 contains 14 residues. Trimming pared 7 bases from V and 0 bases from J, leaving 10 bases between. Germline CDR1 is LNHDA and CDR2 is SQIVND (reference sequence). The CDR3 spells CASTHNLSNQPQHF. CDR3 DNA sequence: TGTGCCAGTACCCACAACCTTAGCAATCAGCCCCAGCATTTT.

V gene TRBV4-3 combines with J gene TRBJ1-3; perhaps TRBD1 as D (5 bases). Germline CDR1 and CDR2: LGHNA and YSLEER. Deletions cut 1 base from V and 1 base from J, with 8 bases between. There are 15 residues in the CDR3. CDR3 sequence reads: CASSQVSGSGNTIYF. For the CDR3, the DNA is TGCGCCAGCAGCCAAGTATCAGGGTCTGGAAACACCATATATTTT.

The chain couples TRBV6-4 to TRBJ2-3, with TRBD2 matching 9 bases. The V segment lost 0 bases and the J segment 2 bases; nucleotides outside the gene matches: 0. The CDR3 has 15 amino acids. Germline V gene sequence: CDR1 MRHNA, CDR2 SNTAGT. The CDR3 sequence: CASSDSGLATDTQYF. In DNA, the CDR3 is TGTGCCAGCAGTGACTCGGGACTAGCCACAGATACGCAGTATTTT.

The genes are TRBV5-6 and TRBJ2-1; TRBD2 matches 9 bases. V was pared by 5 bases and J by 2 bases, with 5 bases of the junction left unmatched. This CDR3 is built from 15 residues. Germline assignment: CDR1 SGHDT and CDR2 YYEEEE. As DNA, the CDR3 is TGTGCCAGCAGGCAAGGACTAGCGACCTACAATGAGCAGTTCTTC. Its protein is CASRQGLATYNEQFF.

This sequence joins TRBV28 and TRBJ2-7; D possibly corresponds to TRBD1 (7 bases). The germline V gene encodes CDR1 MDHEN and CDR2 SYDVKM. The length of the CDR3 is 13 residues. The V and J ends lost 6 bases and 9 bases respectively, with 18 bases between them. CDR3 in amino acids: CASSSQDQGGQYF. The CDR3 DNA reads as TGTGCCAGCAGCTCTCAGGACCAGGGGGGGCAGTACTTC. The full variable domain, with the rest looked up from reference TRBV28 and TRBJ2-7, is DVKVTQSSRYLVKRTGEKVFLECVQDMDHENMFWYRQDPGLGLRLIYFSYDVKMKEKGDIPEGYSVSREKKERFSLILESASTNQTSMYLCASSSQDQGGQYFGPGTRLTVT.

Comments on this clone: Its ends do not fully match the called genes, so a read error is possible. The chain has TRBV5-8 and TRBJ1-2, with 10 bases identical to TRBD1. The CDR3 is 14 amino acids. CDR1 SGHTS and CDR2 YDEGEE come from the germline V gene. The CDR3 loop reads CASSLDYGTGDFNF. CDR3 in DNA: TGTGCCAGCAGCTTGGATTATGGGACAGGGGACTTCAATTTC.

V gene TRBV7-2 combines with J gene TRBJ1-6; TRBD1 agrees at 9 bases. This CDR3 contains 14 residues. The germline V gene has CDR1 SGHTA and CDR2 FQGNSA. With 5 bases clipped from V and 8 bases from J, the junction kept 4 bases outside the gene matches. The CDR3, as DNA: TGTGCCAGCAGCCCCACAGGGGGCTATTCACCCCTCCACTTT. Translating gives CASSPTGGYSPLHF.

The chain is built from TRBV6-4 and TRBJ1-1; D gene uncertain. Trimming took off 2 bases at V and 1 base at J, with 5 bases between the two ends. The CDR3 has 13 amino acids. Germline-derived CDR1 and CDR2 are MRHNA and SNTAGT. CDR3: CASSDGENTEAFF. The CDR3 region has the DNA TGTGCCAGCAGTGACGGAGAGAACACTGAAGCTTTCTTT.

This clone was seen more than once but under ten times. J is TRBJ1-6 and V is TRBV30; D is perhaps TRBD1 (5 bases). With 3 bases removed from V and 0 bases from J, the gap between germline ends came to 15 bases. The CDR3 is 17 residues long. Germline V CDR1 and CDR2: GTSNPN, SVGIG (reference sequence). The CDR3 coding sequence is TGTGCCTGGAGCACCAGACAGTCGAGCTCCTATAATTCACCCCTCCACTTT. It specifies CAWSTRQSSSYNSPLHF.

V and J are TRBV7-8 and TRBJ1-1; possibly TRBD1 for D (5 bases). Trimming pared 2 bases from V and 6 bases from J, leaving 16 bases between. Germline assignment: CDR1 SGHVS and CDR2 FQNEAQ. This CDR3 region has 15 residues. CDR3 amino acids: CASSLLTPRGAEAFF. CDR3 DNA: TGTGCCAGCAGCTTACTTACGCCGCGGGGGGCTGAAGCTTTCTTT.

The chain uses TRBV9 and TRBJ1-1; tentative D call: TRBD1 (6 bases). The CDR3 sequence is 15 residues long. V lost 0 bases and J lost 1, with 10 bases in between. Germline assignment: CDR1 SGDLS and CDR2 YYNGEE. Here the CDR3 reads CASSVEAGANTEAFF. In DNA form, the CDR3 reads TGTGCCAGCAGCGTAGAAGCAGGGGCGAACACTGAAGCTTTCTTT.

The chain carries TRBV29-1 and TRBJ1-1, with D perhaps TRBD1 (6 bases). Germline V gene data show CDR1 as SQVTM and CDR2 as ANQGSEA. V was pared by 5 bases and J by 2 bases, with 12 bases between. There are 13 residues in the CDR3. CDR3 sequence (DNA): TGCAGCGTTAAAAGACAGGCTAACACTGAAGCTTTCTTT. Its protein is CSVKRQANTEAFF.

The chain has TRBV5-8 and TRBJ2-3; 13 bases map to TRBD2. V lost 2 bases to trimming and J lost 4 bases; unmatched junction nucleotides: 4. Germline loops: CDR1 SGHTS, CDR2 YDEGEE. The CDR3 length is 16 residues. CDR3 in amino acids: CASSFGLAGAADTQYF. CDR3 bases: TGTGCCAGCAGCTTTGGACTAGCGGGAGCTGCAGATACGCAGTATTTT.

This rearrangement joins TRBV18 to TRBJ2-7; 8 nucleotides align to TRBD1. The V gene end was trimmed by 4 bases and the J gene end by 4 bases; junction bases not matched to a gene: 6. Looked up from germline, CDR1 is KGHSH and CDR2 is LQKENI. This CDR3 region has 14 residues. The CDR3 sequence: CASSLRTGMYEQYF. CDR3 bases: TGTGCCAGCTCACTAAGGACAGGGATGTACGAGCAGTACTTC.

The CDR3 loop reads CASSQDPVAGGAGETQYF. The CDR3 bases are TGTGCCAGCAGCCAAGACCCTGTAGCGGGGGGGGCGGGAGAGACCCAGTACTTC. V and J are TRBV4-2 and TRBJ2-5; 11 bases map to TRBD2. This CDR3 has 18 amino acids. V lost 0 bases and J lost 4; bases outside the gene matches: 10. CDR1 and CDR2 from the germline V gene are LGHNA and YNFKEQ.

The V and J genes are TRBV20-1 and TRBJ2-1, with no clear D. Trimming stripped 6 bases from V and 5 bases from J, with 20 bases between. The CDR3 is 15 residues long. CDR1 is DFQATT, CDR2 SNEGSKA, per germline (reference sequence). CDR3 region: CSASALITGNNEQFF. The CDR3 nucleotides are TGCAGTGCGAGTGCCCTTATAACTGGTAACAATGAGCAGTTCTTC.

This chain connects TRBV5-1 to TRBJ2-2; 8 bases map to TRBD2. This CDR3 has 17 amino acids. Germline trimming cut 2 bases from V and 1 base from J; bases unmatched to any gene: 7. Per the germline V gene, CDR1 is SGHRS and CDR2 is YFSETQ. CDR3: CASSLVISGGNTGELFF. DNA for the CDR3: TGCGCCAGCAGCTTAGTCATCAGCGGGGGGAACACCGGGGAGCTGTTTTTT. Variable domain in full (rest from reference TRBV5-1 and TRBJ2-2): KAGVTQTPRYLIKTRGQQVTLSCSPISGHRSVSWYQQTPGQGLQFLFEYFSETQRNKGNFPGRFSGRQFSNSRSEMNVSTLELGDSALYLCASSLVISGGNTGELFFGEGSRLTVL.

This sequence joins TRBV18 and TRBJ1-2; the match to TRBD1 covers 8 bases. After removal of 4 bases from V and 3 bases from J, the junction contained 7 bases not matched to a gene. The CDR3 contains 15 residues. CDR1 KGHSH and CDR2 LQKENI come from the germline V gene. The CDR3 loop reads CASSQQTGVHYGYTF. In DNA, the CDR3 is TGTGCCAGCTCACAACAGACAGGGGTACACTATGGCTACACCTTC.

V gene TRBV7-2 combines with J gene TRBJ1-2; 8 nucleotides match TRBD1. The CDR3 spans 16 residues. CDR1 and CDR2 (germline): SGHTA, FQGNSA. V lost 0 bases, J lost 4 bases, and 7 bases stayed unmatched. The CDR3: CASSLAPTGGGYGYTF. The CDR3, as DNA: TGTGCCAGCAGCTTAGCCCCAACAGGGGGGGGCTATGGCTACACCTTC.

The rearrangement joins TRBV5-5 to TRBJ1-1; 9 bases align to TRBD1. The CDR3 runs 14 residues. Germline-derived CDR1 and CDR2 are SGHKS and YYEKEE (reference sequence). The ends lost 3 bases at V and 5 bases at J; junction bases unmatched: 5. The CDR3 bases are TGTGCCAGCAGCTGGGGACAGGGTGTGACTGAAGCTTTCTTT. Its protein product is CASSWGQGVTEAFF. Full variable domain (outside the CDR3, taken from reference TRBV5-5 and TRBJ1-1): DAGVTQSPTHLIKTRGQQVTLRCSPISGHKSVSWYQQVLGQGPQFIFQYYEKEERGRGNFPDRFSARQFPNYSSELNVNALLLGDSALYLCASSWGQGVTEAFFGQGTRLTVV.

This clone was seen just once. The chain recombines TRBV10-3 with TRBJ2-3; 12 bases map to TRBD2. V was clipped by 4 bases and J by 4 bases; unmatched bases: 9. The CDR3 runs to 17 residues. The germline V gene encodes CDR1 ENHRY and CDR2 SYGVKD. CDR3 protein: CAISGRSGTSGSDTQYF. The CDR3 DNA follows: TGTGCCATCAGTGGACGCTCCGGGACTAGCGGGTCAGATACGCAGTATTTT.

DNA of the CDR3: TGTGCCAGCAGCCCATTGGGGAAGACTAGCGGGAGATTTAATGAGCAGTTCTTC. This gives the protein CASSPLGKTSGRFNEQFF. The chain is built from TRBV7-9 and TRBJ2-1; TRBD2 aligns across 12 bases. Per germline, CDR1 SEHNR and CDR2 FQNEAQ (reference sequence). This CDR3 region has 18 residues. Trimming at V came to 5 bases and at J to 7 bases, leaving 15 bases not matched to a gene.

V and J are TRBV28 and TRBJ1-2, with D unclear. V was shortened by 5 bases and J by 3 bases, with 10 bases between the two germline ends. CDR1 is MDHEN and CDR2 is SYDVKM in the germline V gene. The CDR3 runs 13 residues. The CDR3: CASSPQVHYGYTF. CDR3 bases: TGTGCCAGCAGTCCTCAGGTTCACTATGGCTACACCTTC.